The sequence of this TCR beta chain was determined in a study of blood T cell repertoires in COVID-19. In the study overall: Donors in the United States, Italy and Spain gave samples during acute or convalescent COVID-19. Sources were T cells, B-cell-depleted T cells, or PBMCs; the material itself was cDNA or gDNA.

Source study methods: Amplifying reference gene primers gave estimates of nucleated cell counts. The method was immunoSEQ multiplex PCR; TCRdb's version includes in-frame clones alone and lacks a portion of them. Clone size and the V and J calls come from that table; the DNA yielded D and trimming. The data contain approximately 300,000 clones, more than 80% of them singletons. The CDR3 sequence is 15 residues long. Germline V gene lookup returns CDR1 SQVTM and CDR2 ANQGSEA. V lost 1 base and J lost 4; bases outside the gene matches: 10. The V call is TRBV29-1, the J call TRBJ2-7; 7 nucleotides agree with TRBD1. This clonotype was obtained from a man younger than 35 who had recovered from COVID-19. The sequencing sample was made of peripheral blood. The CDR3 spells CSVEGQGTRHYEQYF. The DNA for the CDR3 is TGCAGCGTTGAAGGACAGGGAACCCGACATTACGAGCAGTACTTC.